A selection of T cell receptor beta chains follows, all from one sample in a study of cytomegalovirus exposure and HLA in healthy donors. Only in-frame clones appear in the TCRdb table, and some are missing; sequencing was by immunoSEQ multiplex PCR. The sample yields approximately 200,000 clones, about four fifths seen once. Sequencing was done on a sample of PBMCs. These receptor sequences come from a girl between 5 and 17 years old in good health and CMV-seropositive. Each CDR3 is given with its conserved first and last residue. Fields, in order: D gene, V gene, J gene, clone size, CDR3 DNA, CDR3 protein. A D gene is named only where the DNA matches it firmly. Where a row states a size, it is once, few, many or the class of an expanded clone; other rows omit it.

D: .
V: TRBV18
J: TRBJ2-3
size: .
DNA: TGTGCCAGCTCACCACGAGGCGGGGACACAGATACGCAGTATTTT
CDR3: CASSPRGGDTDTQYF

D: TRBD1
V: TRBV6-1
J: TRBJ1-3
size: few
DNA: TGTGCCAGCAGTGTGGGACAGGGGCGGAGTGGACCTGGAAACACCATATATTTT
CDR3: CASSVGQGRSGPGNTIYF

D: .
V: TRBV10-3
J: TRBJ2-1
size: .
DNA: TGTGCCATCAGTGAGGGAGGGGGCCTCTACAATGAGCAGTTCTTC
CDR3: CAISEGGGLYNEQFF

D: .
V: TRBV6-1
J: TRBJ1-1
size: .
DNA: TGTGCCAGCAGTGAGTCGGGGGGCAACACTGAAGCTTTCTTT
CDR3: CASSESGGNTEAFF

D: .
V: TRBV5-6
J: TRBJ1-6
size: .
DNA: TGTGCCAGCAGGGGGGGACCGAACGATAATTCACCCCTCCACTTT
CDR3: CASRGGPNDNSPLHF

D: .
V: TRBV4-3
J: TRBJ1-4
size: .
DNA: TGCGCCAGCAGCCAAGAGTGGGGGGGTGGGGCAACTAATGAAAAACTGTTTTTT
CDR3: CASSQEWGGGATNEKLFF

D: .
V: TRBV7-7
J: TRBJ2-2
size: .
DNA: TGTGCCAGCACCCCCCGGGAAGGGTGGACCGGGGAGCTGTTTTTT
CDR3: CASTPREGWTGELFF

D: .
V: TRBV6-5
J: TRBJ2-7
size: .
DNA: TGTGCCAGCTCGGACTCCCTTTCCTACGAGCAGTACTTC
CDR3: CASSDSLSYEQYF

D: .
V: TRBV6-1
J: TRBJ1-2
size: .
DNA: TGTGCCAGCAGTGTTTCACAGGGTGACTATGGCTACACCTTC
CDR3: CASSVSQGDYGYTF

D: TRBD1
V: TRBV25-1
J: TRBJ1-1
size: .
DNA: TGTGCCAGCAGGCAGACAGGGGCGAACACTGAAGCTTTCTTT
CDR3: CASRQTGANTEAFF

D: TRBD1
V: TRBV4-3
J: TRBJ2-7
size: .
DNA: TGCGCCAGCAGCCAAGAAGGGACAGGGGATTTCTACGAGCAGTACTTC
CDR3: CASSQEGTGDFYEQYF

D: .
V: TRBV14
J: TRBJ2-7
size: .
DNA: TGTGCCAGCAGCGAGACAGGAATTCCCTACGAGCAGTACTTC
CDR3: CASSETGIPYEQYF

D: TRBD2
V: TRBV5-4
J: TRBJ2-3
size: .
DNA: TGTGCCAGCAGACTAGCGGGGGGGCCAGATACGCAGTATTTT
CDR3: CASRLAGGPDTQYF

D: .
V: TRBV5-1
J: TRBJ2-3
size: few
DNA: TGCGCCAGCAGCTTGGCCGCAAGCGGCTACACAGATACGCAGTATTTT
CDR3: CASSLAASGYTDTQYF

D: TRBD1
V: TRBV6-5
J: TRBJ1-2
size: .
DNA: TGTGCCAGCAGTCAAACGGTACAGGGGAATGGCTACACCTTC
CDR3: CASSQTVQGNGYTF

D: TRBD1
V: TRBV6-1
J: TRBJ2-3
size: .
DNA: TGTGCCAGCAGTTCAGACAGGGGGAGCACAGATACGCAGTATTTT
CDR3: CASSSDRGSTDTQYF

D: TRBD2
V: TRBV27
J: TRBJ2-7
size: .
DNA: TGTGCCAGCAGTTTAATCAGCGGGGGGGCGGGCGAGCAGTACTTC
CDR3: CASSLISGGAGEQYF

D: TRBD1
V: TRBV7-8
J: TRBJ2-7
size: .
DNA: TGTGCCAGCAGCCTTGAGGGGACAGTATACGAGCAGTACTTC
CDR3: CASSLEGTVYEQYF

D: .
V: TRBV6-5
J: TRBJ2-1
size: few
DNA: TGTGCCAGCAGATCCCCGGTGAGGAATGAGCAGTTCTTC
CDR3: CASRSPVRNEQFF

D: .
V: TRBV10-3
J: TRBJ2-3
size: .
DNA: TGTGCCATCAGTGTGGGCGAGGGAGATACGCAGTATTTT
CDR3: CAISVGEGDTQYF

D: .
V: TRBV30
J: TRBJ2-4
size: few
DNA: TGTGCCTGGAGTGGGCGGGGCGACAAAAACATTCAGTACTTC
CDR3: CAWSGRGDKNIQYF

D: TRBD2
V: TRBV15
J: TRBJ2-2
size: .
DNA: TGTGCCACCAGCAGAGGGGTACTAGCGGGCCAGGGGTCGGCCGGGGAGCTGTTTTTT
CDR3: CATSRGVLAGQGSAGELFF

D: .
V: TRBV7-8
J: TRBJ1-5
size: .
DNA: TGTGCCAGCAGCTTGGGCCCGGGGTCCGCCCAGCATTTT
CDR3: CASSLGPGSAQHF

D: TRBD1
V: TRBV2
J: TRBJ2-5
size: once
DNA: TGTGCCAGCAGTGCGGTCCCGGGACAGGGGGAGTACTTC
CDR3: CASSAVPGQGEYF

D: TRBD1
V: TRBV30
J: TRBJ2-7
size: .
DNA: TGTGCCTGGAGCCCCGGGACAGGGGACTACGAGCAGTACTTC
CDR3: CAWSPGTGDYEQYF

D: .
V: TRBV7-6
J: TRBJ1-1
size: .
DNA: TGTGCCAGCAGCTTAGGGCCAGGCACCATGAACACTGAAGCTTTCTTT
CDR3: CASSLGPGTMNTEAFF

D: TRBD2
V: TRBV6-6
J: TRBJ2-7
size: .
DNA: TGTGCCAGCAGTCGACTAGCGGGGGGGCGGGGCGAGCAGTACTTC
CDR3: CASSRLAGGRGEQYF

D: TRBD2
V: TRBV6-6
J: TRBJ2-1
size: .
DNA: TGTGCCAGCACTACGAAGCGGGGGGAGGGGTACAATGAGCAGTTCTTC
CDR3: CASTTKRGEGYNEQFF

D: .
V: TRBV4-1
J: TRBJ1-2
size: .
DNA: TGCGCCAGCAGCCAAGATATCGCGGCTTTAGCTAACTATGGCTACACCTTC
CDR3: CASSQDIAALANYGYTF

D: TRBD1
V: TRBV6-6
J: TRBJ1-5
size: .
DNA: TGTGCCAGCAGTAGTGGGACAGGGAATCAGCCCCAGCATTTT
CDR3: CASSSGTGNQPQHF

D: TRBD2
V: TRBV11-2
J: TRBJ2-7
size: .
DNA: TGTGCCAGCAGCTTAGTTGGACCCAGACTAGCGGGGGAGCAGTACTTC
CDR3: CASSLVGPRLAGEQYF

D: .
V: TRBV6-6
J: TRBJ1-1
size: .
DNA: TGTGCCAGCAGCCCGACGGGAAACACTGAAGCTTTCTTT
CDR3: CASSPTGNTEAFF

D: .
V: TRBV7-2
J: TRBJ2-3
size: few
DNA: TGTGCCAGCAGCTTGGGAGTTGGGGGCTTGCATACGCAGTATTTT
CDR3: CASSLGVGGLHTQYF

D: .
V: TRBV4-3
J: TRBJ1-6
size: .
DNA: TGCGCCAGCAGCCAAGAGGACAGTGCGAATTCACCCCTCCACTTT
CDR3: CASSQEDSANSPLHF

D: .
V: TRBV7-8
J: TRBJ2-2
size: .
DNA: TGTGCCCTAGTGGGGAGGACCGGGGAGCTGTTTTTT
CDR3: CALVGRTGELFF

D: TRBD2
V: TRBV7-2
J: TRBJ2-1
size: .
DNA: TGTGCCAGCAGCTTATCGTCAGCGGGGGGGCGGCAGTTCTTC
CDR3: CASSLSSAGGRQFF

D: .
V: TRBV7-2
J: TRBJ1-2
size: .
DNA: TGTGCCAGCAGCCCCCAGGGAAACTATGGCTACACCTTC
CDR3: CASSPQGNYGYTF

D: TRBD1
V: TRBV11-2
J: TRBJ2-4
size: few
DNA: TGTGCCAGCAGCTTAGGACAGGGGGCTGTCCAAAACATTCAGTACTTC
CDR3: CASSLGQGAVQNIQYF

D: TRBD1
V: TRBV6-6
J: TRBJ2-1
size: .
DNA: TGTGCCAGCAGGGATGACAGGGGTCGGAATGAGCAGTTCTTC
CDR3: CASRDDRGRNEQFF

D: .
V: TRBV4-1
J: TRBJ1-4
size: .
DNA: TGCGCCAGCAGCCAACGCGCGGGGACGGGAATATCTAATGAAAAACTGTTTTTT
CDR3: CASSQRAGTGISNEKLFF

D: .
V: TRBV15
J: TRBJ1-5
size: .
DNA: TGTGCCACCAGCAGCCCAATTAGTATAGTTCAGCCCCAGCATTTT
CDR3: CATSSPISIVQPQHF